The 17 T cell receptor beta chains below were found in one sample sequenced in a study of early T cells in non-severe SARS-CoV-2 infection. TCRdb analysed the 5' RACE reads with MiXCR anew, one entry per CDR3 protein. The table has roughly 34,000 distinct CDR3 sequences, 7% to 7.5% seen once. The input for sequencing was whole blood, taken at baseline. These receptors came from an adult who was a healthcare worker with PCR-confirmed SARS-CoV-2 infection or an uninfected control (not recorded which).

In this sample, this clonotype turned up a few times. The V call is TRBV7-3, the J call TRBJ2-5, with 10 bases that match TRBD1. J was trimmed by 4 bases and V by 5 bases; bases with no gene match: 13. CDR1 is SGHTA, CDR2 FQGTGA, per germline. CDR3 length: 17 residues. For the CDR3, the DNA is TGTGCCAGCAGCCCACGACAGGGGGCAGAAGATCGAGAGACCCAGTACTTC. Protein product: CASSPRQGAEDRETQYF.

The chain uses TRBV9 and TRBJ2-7; D might be TRBD1 (8 bases). The CDR3 runs 14 residues. V shed 4 bases and J shed 4 bases, with 15 bases lying between them. Germline V gene lookup returns CDR1 SGDLS and CDR2 YYNGEE. The CDR3 spells CASSSGQGGYEQYF. In DNA form, the CDR3 reads TGTGCCAGCAGCTCAGGACAGGGAGGGTACGAGCAGTACTTC.

This chain uses TRBV18 with TRBJ1-4, with 7 positions matching TRBD1. Germline CDR1 is KGHSH and CDR2 is LQKENI. The CDR3 totals 16 residues. Trimming took 0 bases from V and 8 from J; bases not matched to a gene: 9. The DNA of the CDR3 is TGTGCCAGCTCACCACCCTTGGCAGGGGGATCGGAAAAACTGTTTTTT. Translating it yields CASSPPLAGGSEKLFF.

This clonotype was found many times. The DNA for the CDR3 is TGTGCCAGCTCTCGGCTCCTCTACGAGCAGTACTTC. This codes for CASSRLLYEQYF. The V and J genes are TRBV6-2 or TRBV6-3 and TRBJ2-7; D unclear. Germline CDR1 and CDR2: MNHEY and SVGEGT. Trimming pared 8 bases from V and 3 bases from J, leaving 11 bases between. The CDR3 is 12 residues long.

This clonotype was seen more than once but under ten times. The gene calls are TRBV11-3 and TRBJ2-1; D not certain. The CDR3 is 15 amino acids. The germline V gene encodes CDR1 SGHNT and CDR2 YENEEA. Trimming stripped 0 bases from V and 5 bases from J, with 11 bases between. CDR3 nucleotide sequence: TGTGCCAGCAGCTTAGAGGGCAGACCAAACAATGAGCAGTTCTTC. Encoded protein: CASSLEGRPNNEQFF.

The V and J genes are TRBV6-5 and TRBJ2-5; D may be TRBD1 (8 bases). The CDR3 covers 15 residues. Germline CDR1 MNHEY, CDR2 SVGAGI. The V end was cut by 6 bases, the J end by 5 bases, with 19 bases between. The CDR3: CASRQQGGHRETQYF. The DNA for the CDR3 is TGTGCCAGCAGACAACAGGGGGGGCATCGGGAGACCCAGTACTTC.

V gene TRBV5-1 combines with J gene TRBJ2-5, with D possibly TRBD1 on 5 matching bases. Germline-derived CDR1 and CDR2 are SGHRS and YFSETQ. The V gene lost 6 bases and the J gene lost 2 bases, with 14 bases spanning the gap. CDR3 length: 14 amino acids. CDR3 nucleotide sequence: TGCGCCAGCACACTGACAGTTGGACAAGAGACCCAGTACTTC. Translated: CASTLTVGQETQYF.

The chain is built from TRBV9 and TRBJ2-3; 10 bases agree with TRBD2. CDR1 and CDR2 (germline): SGDLS, YYNGEE. The CDR3 is 17 amino acids. V lost 4 bases to trimming and J lost 3 bases; unmatched junction nucleotides: 11. The CDR3, as DNA: TGTGCCAGCAGCACAGAGCGGGAGGGCTACGGGACAGATACGCAGTATTTT. It specifies CASSTEREGYGTDTQYF.

This clonotype was found many times. The V and J genes are TRBV7-3 and TRBJ2-7; 7 nucleotides line up with TRBD1. Germline V lookup: CDR1 SGHTA, CDR2 FQGTGA. The CDR3 extends over 12 amino acids. V trimming: 3 bases; J trimming: 6 bases; junction bases outside the gene matches: 2. The CDR3 DNA reads as TGTGCCAGCAGCTTCGACAGGGTCGAGCAGTACTTC. This sequence encodes CASSFDRVEQYF.

This clonotype showed up many times. The V gene is TRBV29-1, the J gene TRBJ2-5; D perhaps matches TRBD1 (6 bases). With 7 bases removed from V and 0 bases from J, the gap between germline ends came to 12 bases. The CDR3 has 13 amino acids. Per germline, CDR1 SQVTM and CDR2 ANQGSEA. The CDR3, as DNA: TGCAGCGGAAGAGGACAGTACCAAGAGACCCAGTACTTC. Protein: CSGRGQYQETQYF.

The chain uses TRBV3-1 and TRBJ1-1, with D possibly matching TRBD1 (5 bases). V lost 2 bases to trimming and J lost 4 bases, with 14 bases between them. Looked up from germline, CDR1 is LGHDT and CDR2 is YNNKEL (reference sequence). This CDR3 spans 15 amino acids. This CDR3 reads CASSQQGPLGTEAFF. Here the CDR3 DNA reads TGTGCCAGCAGCCAACAGGGACCTCTCGGCACTGAAGCTTTCTTT.

The chain is built from TRBV11-2 and TRBJ2-1; D tentatively reads TRBD1 or TRBD2 (6 bases each). The CDR3 sequence is 14 residues long. CDR1 and CDR2 (germline): SGHAT, FQNNGV. Trimming cost V 0 bases and J 14 bases, with 17 bases left between them. The CDR3 coding sequence is TGTGCCAGCAGCTTAGAGGGGGGACAAGGAAAGGAGTTCTTC. This sequence encodes CASSLEGGQGKEFF.

This clonotype appeared many times. The chain is built from TRBV7-2 and TRBJ2-7; D gene unclear. This CDR3 has 13 residues. Per germline, CDR1 SGHTA and CDR2 FQGNSA. With 5 bases removed from V and 7 bases from J, the gap between germline ends came to 15 bases. CDR3 sequence: CASSKRGTLEQYV. The DNA of the CDR3 is TGTGCCAGCAGCAAAAGAGGAACCTTGGAGCAGTACGTC.

This sequence joins TRBV10-3 and TRBJ1-2; 8 positions match TRBD1. V dropped 5 bases and J dropped 5; count of bases not matched to a gene: 4. Per the germline V gene, CDR1 is ENHRY and CDR2 is SYGVKD. This CDR3 has 13 amino acids. CDR3 sequence reads: CAISQGAVYGYTF. For the CDR3, the DNA is TGTGCCATCAGTCAGGGGGCGGTTTATGGCTACACCTTC.

The chain is built from TRBV24-1 and TRBJ2-7; weak D call: TRBD1 (7 bases). V was cut by 2 bases and J by 4 bases, with 17 bases left in between. This CDR3 comprises 16 residues. Germline lookup yields CDR1 KGHDR and CDR2 SFDVKD. This CDR3 is CATSDSQGGFGYEQYF. The CDR3, as DNA: TGTGCCACCAGTGATTCCCAGGGGGGATTCGGGTACGAGCAGTACTTC.

This clonotype was detected many times. J is TRBJ2-3 and V is TRBV4-3; maybe TRBD1 (6 bases). Germline lookup yields CDR1 LGHNA and CDR2 YSLEER. V was shortened by 4 bases and J by 5 bases, with 19 bases between the two germline ends. The CDR3 is 16 amino acids. The CDR3 is CASSPSWGPGGDTQYF. CDR3 bases: TGCGCCAGCAGCCCCTCTTGGGGGCCCGGTGGAGATACGCAGTATTTT.

By sample share, this clonotype is medium-sized. This chain links TRBV4-2 with TRBJ2-1; D is possibly TRBD2 (5 bases). With 2 bases removed from V and 5 bases from J, the gap between germline ends came to 22 bases. The CDR3 covers 18 residues. Germline V gives CDR1 LGHNA, CDR2 YNFKEQ. CDR3 sequence (DNA): TGTGCCAGCAGCCAAACCCTCGGCGGGCGGTATTTGGACAATGAGCAGTTCTTC. Protein sequence: CASSQTLGGRYLDNEQFF.